Reported below is one T cell receptor beta chain. Its antigen is unidentified. The sample is drawn from a study of identifying expanded T cells in peripheral blood. Study findings and constraints: Approximately two-week clone count variance significantly increased as total template count grew. Over around two and four weeks, about 16.4 and 19 clones changed, versus around 1.2 between replicates.

Healthy donors had no documented immune events, such as infections, while sampled. Here immunoSEQ multiplex PCR was the method, and the copy in TCRdb shows in-frame clones only, minus some. The sample carries more than 95,000 clones, over 65% recorded once. The germline CDR1 and CDR2 sequences are LNHDA and SQIVND (reference sequence). V lost 2 bases to trimming and J lost 3 bases, with 13 bases between them. This CDR3 has 15 residues. The chain recombines TRBV19 with TRBJ1-1, with unresolved D. Sample: blood. This receptor was taken from a person aged 18 to 75 in good health. CDR3 residues: CASSILTKGDTEAFF. In nucleotides, the CDR3 is TGTGCCAGTAGTATACTGACGAAGGGAGACACTGAAGCTTTCTTT.